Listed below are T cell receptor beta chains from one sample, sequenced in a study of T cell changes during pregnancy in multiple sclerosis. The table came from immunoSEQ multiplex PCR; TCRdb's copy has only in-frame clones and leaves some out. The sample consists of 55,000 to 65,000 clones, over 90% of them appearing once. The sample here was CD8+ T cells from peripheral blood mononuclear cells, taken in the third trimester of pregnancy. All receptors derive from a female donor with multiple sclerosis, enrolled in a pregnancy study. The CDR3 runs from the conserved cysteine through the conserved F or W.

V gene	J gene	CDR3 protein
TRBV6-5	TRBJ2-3	CASSLRPTNTDTQYF
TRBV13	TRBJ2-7	CASSQSFSYEQYF
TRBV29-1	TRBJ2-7	CSVEGGRHYEQYF
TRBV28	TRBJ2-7	CASSLGTYITYEQYF
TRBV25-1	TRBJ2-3	CANTVTSGITDTQYF
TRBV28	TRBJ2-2	CASSLWTGVTGELFF
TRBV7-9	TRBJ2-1	CASSIDRVNEQFF
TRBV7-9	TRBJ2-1	CASSLDPGGIHNEQFF
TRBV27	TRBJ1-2	CASSFGTGGADGYTF
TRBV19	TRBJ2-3	CASRPSGGSITDTQYF
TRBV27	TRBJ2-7	CASSQRGSSYEQYF
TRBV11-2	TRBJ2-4	CASSLSGRQNIQYF
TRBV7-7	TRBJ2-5	CASTPGGLVETQYF
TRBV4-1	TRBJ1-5	CASSQESNSNQPQHF
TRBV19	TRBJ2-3	CASADKSDTDTQYF
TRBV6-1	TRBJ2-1	CASSEDSSYNEQFF
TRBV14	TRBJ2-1	CASSRVPGQPYNEQFF